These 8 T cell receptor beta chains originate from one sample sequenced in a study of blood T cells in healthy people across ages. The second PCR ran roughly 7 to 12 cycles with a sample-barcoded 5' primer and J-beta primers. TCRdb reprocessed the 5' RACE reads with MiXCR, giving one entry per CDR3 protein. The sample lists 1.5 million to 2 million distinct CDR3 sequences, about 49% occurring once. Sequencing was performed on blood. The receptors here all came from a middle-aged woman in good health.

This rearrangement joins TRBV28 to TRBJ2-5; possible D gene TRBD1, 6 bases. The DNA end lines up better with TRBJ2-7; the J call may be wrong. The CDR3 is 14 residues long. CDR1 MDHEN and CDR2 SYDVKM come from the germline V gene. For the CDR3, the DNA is TGTGCCAGCAGTTTGGACAGCCGCGCCTCCGAGCAGTACTTC. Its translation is CASSLDSRASEQYF.

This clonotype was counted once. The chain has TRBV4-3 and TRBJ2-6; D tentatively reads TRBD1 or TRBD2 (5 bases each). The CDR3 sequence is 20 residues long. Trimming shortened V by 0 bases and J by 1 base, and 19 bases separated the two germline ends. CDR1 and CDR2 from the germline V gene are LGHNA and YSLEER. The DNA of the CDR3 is TGCGCCAGCAGCCAAGATTCTCGACGGGACCTCTCGTCTGGGGCCAACGTCCTGACTTTC. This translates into CASSQDSRRDLSSGANVLTF.

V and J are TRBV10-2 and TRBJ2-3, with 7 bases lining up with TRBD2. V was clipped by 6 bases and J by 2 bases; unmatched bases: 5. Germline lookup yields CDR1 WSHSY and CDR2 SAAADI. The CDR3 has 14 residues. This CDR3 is CASSYLAATDTQYF. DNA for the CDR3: TGCGCCAGCAGCTATCTAGCGGCCACAGATACGCAGTATTTT.

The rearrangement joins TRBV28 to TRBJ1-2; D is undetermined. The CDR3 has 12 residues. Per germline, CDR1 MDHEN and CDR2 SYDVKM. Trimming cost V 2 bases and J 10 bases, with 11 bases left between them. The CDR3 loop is CASSLQATFYTF. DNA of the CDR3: TGTGCCAGCAGTTTACAGGCGACCTTCTACACCTTC.

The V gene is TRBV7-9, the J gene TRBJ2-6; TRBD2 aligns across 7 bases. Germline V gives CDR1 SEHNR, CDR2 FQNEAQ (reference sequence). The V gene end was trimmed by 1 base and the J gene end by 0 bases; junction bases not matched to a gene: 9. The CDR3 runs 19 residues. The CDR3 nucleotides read TGTGCCAGCAGCTTAGTTCTGGCTGGGAGGGGCTCTGGGGCCAACGTCCTGACTTTC. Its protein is CASSLVLAGRGSGANVLTF.

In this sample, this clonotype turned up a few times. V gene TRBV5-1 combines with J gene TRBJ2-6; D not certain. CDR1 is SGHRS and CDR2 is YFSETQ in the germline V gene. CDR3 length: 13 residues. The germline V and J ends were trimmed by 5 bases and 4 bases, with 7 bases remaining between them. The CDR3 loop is CASRVAGANVLTF. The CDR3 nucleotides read TGCGCCAGCAGAGTGGCCGGGGCCAACGTCCTGACTTTC.

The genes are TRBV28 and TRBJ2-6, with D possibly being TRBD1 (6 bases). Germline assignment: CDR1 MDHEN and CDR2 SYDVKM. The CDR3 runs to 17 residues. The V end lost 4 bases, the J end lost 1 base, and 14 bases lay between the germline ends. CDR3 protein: CASSSTGTPSGANVLTF. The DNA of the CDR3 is TGTGCCAGCAGTTCAACCGGGACACCTTCTGGGGCCAACGTCCTGACTTTC.

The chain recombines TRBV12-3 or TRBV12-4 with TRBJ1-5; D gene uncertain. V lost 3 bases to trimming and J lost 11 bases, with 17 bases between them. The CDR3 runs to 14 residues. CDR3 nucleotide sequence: TGTGCCAGCAGTTTTGGCACAGACCAATCGACCCAGCATTTT. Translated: CASSFGTDQSTQHF.